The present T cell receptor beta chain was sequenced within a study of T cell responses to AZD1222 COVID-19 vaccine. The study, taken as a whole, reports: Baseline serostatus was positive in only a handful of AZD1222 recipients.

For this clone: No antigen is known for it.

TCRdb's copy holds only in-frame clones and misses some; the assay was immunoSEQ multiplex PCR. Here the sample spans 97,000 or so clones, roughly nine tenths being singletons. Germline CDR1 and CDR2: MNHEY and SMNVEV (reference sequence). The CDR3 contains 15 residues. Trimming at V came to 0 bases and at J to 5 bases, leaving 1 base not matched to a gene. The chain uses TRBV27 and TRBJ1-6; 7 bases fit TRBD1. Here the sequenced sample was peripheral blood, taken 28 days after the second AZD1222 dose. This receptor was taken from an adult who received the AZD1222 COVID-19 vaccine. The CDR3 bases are TGTGCCAGCAGTTTATCAGGGACAGATAATTCACCCCTCCACTTT. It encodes CASSLSGTDNSPLHF.